The 30 T cell receptor beta chains given below trace back to one sample, sequenced in a study of Ad26.COV2.S vaccination and SARS-CoV-2 variants. The table came from immunoSEQ multiplex PCR; TCRdb's copy has only in-frame clones and leaves some out. The sample holds fewer than 300,000 clones; roughly 86% are singletons and the top ten take roughly 3.5%. The sample's treatment: 15 to 20 received Ad26.COV2.S at low or high dose, single or two shots; 5 received placebo; per-sample allocation not given. The samples were gathered on day 63 after the first injection of vaccine or placebo. Sequencing used peripheral blood, obtained in a trial of Ad26.COV2.S vaccine versus placebo. The origin of the receptors is a person between 18 and 59 years old who received the Ad26.COV2.S COVID-19 vaccine or a placebo.

This chain connects TRBV2 to TRBJ1-3; maybe TRBD1 (5 bases). Trimming took off 0 bases at V and 4 bases at J, with 13 bases between the two ends. The length of the CDR3 is 16 residues. The germline V gene encodes CDR1 SNHLY and CDR2 FYNNEI. The DNA of the CDR3 is TGTGCCAGCAGTGAAGCGCTTCAGGGATGGGGAAACACCATATATTTT. This encodes CASSEALQGWGNTIYF.

The rearrangement links TRBV5-1 to TRBJ2-3; D not resolved. Per germline, CDR1 SGHRS and CDR2 YFSETQ. Trimming pared 1 base from V and 2 bases from J, leaving 8 bases between. This CDR3 is 14 amino acids long. CDR3 nucleotides: TGCGCCAGCAGCTTGAGTGACAACACAGATACGCAGTATTTT. This translates into CASSLSDNTDTQYF.

The chain recombines TRBV9 with TRBJ2-1; no definite D call. The CDR3 consists of 15 residues. Germline lookup yields CDR1 SGDLS and CDR2 YYNGEE. V was pared by 0 bases and J by 0 bases, with 7 bases between. CDR3 in DNA: TGTGCCAGCAGCGTAGGAGGAAACTCCTACAATGAGCAGTTCTTC. This translates into CASSVGGNSYNEQFF.

The chain employs TRBV18 and TRBJ1-3; D call uncertain. The germline V gene has CDR1 KGHSH and CDR2 LQKENI. The CDR3 runs to 14 residues. Trimming removed 4 bases at V and 0 bases at J, with 7 bases between. This CDR3 is CASSRDISGNTIYF. Written as DNA, the CDR3 is TGTGCCAGCTCACGGGATATCTCTGGAAACACCATATATTTT.

The gene calls are TRBV30 and TRBJ1-2, with 7 bases identical to TRBD1. The CDR3 contains 14 residues. Germline V gene data show CDR1 as GTSNPN and CDR2 as SVGIG (reference sequence). The trim removed 4 bases at V and 5 bases at J, leaving 10 bases unmatched. The CDR3 nucleotides are TGTGCCTGGACAGATGAGGGGGCAGGGTATGGCTACACCTTC. Protein sequence: CAWTDEGAGYGYTF.

V usage is TRBV2 and J usage is TRBJ1-2; no clear D. The CDR3 contains 13 residues. Germline V gene lookup returns CDR1 SNHLY and CDR2 FYNNEI. Trimming took 2 bases from V and 8 from J, leaving 12 bases between them. The CDR3 spells CASSERDSGGYTF. CDR3 nucleotides: TGTGCCAGCAGTGAACGGGATTCGGGAGGCTACACCTTC.

There are a few counts of this clone. V usage is TRBV12-5 and J usage is TRBJ1-2; D is perhaps TRBD1 (5 bases). The CDR3 runs 12 residues. Germline CDR1 reads LGHNT; CDR2 reads FRNRAP. V was cut by 6 bases and J by 7 bases, with 12 bases left in between. DNA for the CDR3: TGTGCTAGTGGGGCAGGGAATGGTGGCTACACCTTC. Its protein is CASGAGNGGYTF.

The chain recombines TRBV19 with TRBJ2-2; no clear D gene. The germline gives CDR1 LNHDA, CDR2 SQIVND (reference sequence). This CDR3 is 14 amino acids long. The V and J ends lost 3 bases and 1 base respectively, with 6 bases between them. In DNA form, the CDR3 reads TGTGCCAGTAGTATGGCGTGGAACACCGGGGAGCTGTTTTTT. Translating gives CASSMAWNTGELFF.

The table lists this clone with a few counts. The chain combines TRBV29-1 with TRBJ2-1; 8 bases align to TRBD2. Germline V CDR1 and CDR2: SQVTM, ANQGSEA. Germline trimming cut 7 bases from V and 6 bases from J; bases unmatched to any gene: 5. CDR3 length: 12 residues. CDR3 DNA sequence: TGCAGCGGCCCCGGGACTAGCAATGAGCAGTTCTTC. Its translation: CSGPGTSNEQFF.

This clone appeared a few times. The J gene is TRBJ2-7, the V gene TRBV11-3; 8 bases fit TRBD2. Trimming took 5 bases from V and 2 from J; bases not matched to a gene: 5. Germline assignment: CDR1 SGHNT and CDR2 YENEEA. The CDR3 totals 14 residues. The CDR3 region is CASSRGGSAYEQYF. In DNA form, the CDR3 reads TGTGCCAGCAGCCGGGGGGGGTCAGCCTACGAGCAGTACTTC. Based on the CDR3 plus reference TRBV11-3 and TRBJ2-7, the full variable domain is EAGVVQSPRYKIIEKKQPVAFWCNPISGHNTLYWYLQNLGQGPELLIRYENEEAVDDSQLPKDRFSAERLKGVDSTLKIQPAELGDSAVYLCASSRGGSAYEQYFGPGTRLTVT.

The chain is built from TRBV6-5 and TRBJ1-5; 7 positions match TRBD1. The germline V gene encodes CDR1 MNHEY and CDR2 SVGAGI. V was clipped by 6 bases and J by 3 bases; unmatched bases: 5. This CDR3 region has 14 residues. As DNA, the CDR3 is TGTGCCAGCAGGGGAGGACAGGCCAATCAGCCCCAGCATTTT. Translating gives CASRGGQANQPQHF.

The V and J genes are TRBV11-1 and TRBJ2-3; TRBD2 agrees at 7 bases. Germline V gene lookup returns CDR1 SGHAT and CDR2 FQDESV (reference sequence). V lost 3 bases to trimming and J lost 5 bases; unmatched junction nucleotides: 11. This CDR3 has 16 residues. CDR3 DNA: TGTGCCAGCAGCTTTCTGGGTTCGGCGGGGGTAGATACGCAGTATTTT. It yields the protein CASSFLGSAGVDTQYF.

V is TRBV2 and J is TRBJ1-5, with D possibly being TRBD1 (5 bases). The CDR3 runs 12 residues. Deletions cut 6 bases from V and 4 bases from J, with 7 bases between. Per the germline V gene, CDR1 is SNHLY and CDR2 is FYNNEI. CDR3 nucleotides: TGTGCCAGCAGGCGACAGAATCAGCCCCAGCATTTT. Protein product: CASRRQNQPQHF.

In nucleotides, the CDR3 is TGTGCCAGCAGCTTAGGATCGGTGGGGGTTGGCAATCAGCCCCAGCATTTT. Translating gives CASSLGSVGVGNQPQHF. V is TRBV7-9 and J is TRBJ1-5, with a tentative D call TRBD1 (5 bases). CDR3 length: 17 amino acids. Germline V CDR1 and CDR2: SEHNR, FQNEAQ (reference sequence). Trimming removed 1 base at V and 2 bases at J, with 15 bases between.

The gene calls are TRBV5-4 and TRBJ2-1; TRBD2 agrees at 7 bases. Unmatched junction bases numbered 9, after V lost 0 bases and J lost 3 bases. In germline, CDR1 is SGHNT, CDR2 YYREEE (reference sequence). The CDR3 is 17 amino acids. This chain's CDR3 is CASSLEKAGAIYNEQFF. CDR3 coding DNA: TGTGCCAGCAGCTTGGAGAAGGCGGGAGCAATCTACAATGAGCAGTTCTTC.

The chain joins TRBV19 to TRBJ1-5; 11 nucleotides line up with TRBD1. The CDR3 has 16 residues. The J segment lost 6 bases and the V segment lost 7 bases, leaving 11 bases of the junction unmatched. The germline V gene encodes CDR1 LNHDA and CDR2 SQIVND (reference sequence). In DNA, the CDR3 is TGTGCCAGTATCCAAGAGGGGACAGGGGGTATTCAGCCCCAGCATTTT. It translates to CASIQEGTGGIQPQHF.

The chain combines TRBV30 with TRBJ2-1, with no clear D. Germline CDR1 GTSNPN, CDR2 SVGIG (reference sequence). V lost 0 bases and J lost 10, with 13 bases in between. The CDR3 is made up of 13 amino acids. CDR3: CAWSVGRAGEQFF. The CDR3 DNA sequence: TGTGCCTGGAGTGTGGGAAGGGCTGGAGAGCAGTTCTTC.

The rearrangement uses TRBV6-1 and TRBJ2-4; D ambiguous. This CDR3 has 12 amino acids. In germline, CDR1 is MNHNS, CDR2 SASEGT. Trimming shortened V by 2 bases and J by 13 bases, and 12 bases separated the two germline ends. The CDR3 loop reads CASSESFLAQYF. As DNA, the CDR3 is TGTGCCAGCAGTGAATCCTTCCTTGCCCAGTACTTC.

The chain combines TRBV12-3 or TRBV12-4 with TRBJ2-3; D not certain. V was cut by 8 bases and J by 5 bases, with 8 bases left in between. The CDR3 contains 11 residues. In nucleotides, the CDR3 is TGTGCCAGCGCGGACGTAGATACGCAGTATTTT. It is translated as CASADVDTQYF.

The J gene is TRBJ1-2, the V gene TRBV5-8; 9 positions agree with TRBD1. V lost 0 bases to trimming and J lost 0 bases; unmatched junction nucleotides: 9. Germline V gene lookup returns CDR1 SGHTS and CDR2 YDEGEE. The CDR3 has 18 amino acids. The CDR3 coding sequence is TGTGCCAGCAGCTTGGTAGCGGGGGACAGGGAGACTAACTATGGCTACACCTTC. It yields the protein CASSLVAGDRETNYGYTF.

The V gene is TRBV19, the J gene TRBJ1-5, with 8 bases fitting TRBD1. This CDR3 comprises 17 residues. In germline, CDR1 is LNHDA, CDR2 SQIVND (reference sequence). V lost 1 base, J lost 6 bases, and 11 bases stayed unmatched. Here the CDR3 reads CASSIGQGSERGQPQHF. DNA of the CDR3: TGTGCCAGTAGTATAGGACAGGGGTCGGAACGGGGTCAGCCCCAGCATTTT.

The chain employs TRBV30 and TRBJ1-5, with 7 positions matching TRBD1. This CDR3 contains 14 residues. Germline-derived CDR1 and CDR2 are GTSNPN and SVGIG (reference sequence). J was trimmed by 1 base and V by 1 base; bases with no gene match: 1. CDR3 loop: CAWSDRGSNQPQHF. Here the CDR3 DNA reads TGTGCCTGGAGTGACAGGGGAAGCAATCAGCCCCAGCATTTT.

The chain has TRBV7-2 and TRBJ2-5, with D perhaps assigned TRBD1 or TRBD2 (5 bases each). In germline, CDR1 is SGHTA, CDR2 FQGNSA. Trimming removed 5 bases at V and 5 bases at J, with 15 bases between. The CDR3 is 14 amino acids. The CDR3 coding sequence is TGTGCCAGCAGCCGGGACCGCGATCAGGAGACCCAGTACTTC. It encodes CASSRDRDQETQYF.

This clone showed up just a few times. V is TRBV6-6 and J is TRBJ2-5; D ambiguous. Germline CDR1 reads MNHNY; CDR2 reads SVGAGI (reference sequence). This CDR3 has 12 amino acids. V was cut by 0 bases and J by 4 bases, with 3 bases left in between. CDR3 region: CASSYSRETQYF. The DNA of the CDR3 is TGTGCCAGCAGTTACTCGCGAGAGACCCAGTACTTC.

The CDR3 coding sequence is TGTGCCAGCTCACGCCAGGACCTATACAATGAGCAGTTCTTC. This translates into CASSRQDLYNEQFF. The chain uses TRBV18 and TRBJ2-1; no clear D. V lost 4 bases and J 4 bases, leaving 11 bases between the germline ends. CDR1 is KGHSH, CDR2 LQKENI, per germline. This CDR3 region has 14 residues.

The rearrangement uses TRBV2 and TRBJ2-1; 16 nucleotides line up with TRBD2. CDR3 size: 15 residues. The germline gives CDR1 SNHLY, CDR2 FYNNEI. With V trimmed by 6 bases and J by 8 bases, 4 bases remained unmatched. CDR3: CASSGTSGGAYEQFF. Here the CDR3 DNA reads TGTGCCAGCAGCGGGACTAGCGGGGGGGCGTATGAGCAGTTCTTC.

The rearrangement links TRBV18 to TRBJ2-1, with a weak D call TRBD1 (5 bases). V gave up 1 base and J gave up 12 bases, with 19 bases separating them. CDR1 and CDR2 from the germline V gene are KGHSH and LQKENI. CDR3 length: 15 residues. CDR3 amino acids: CASSPRTETGSGQFF. The CDR3, as DNA: TGTGCCAGCTCACCACGAACGGAAACAGGATCCGGGCAGTTCTTC. The variable domain in full, with the rest retrieved from reference TRBV18 and TRBJ2-1, is NAGVMQNPRHLVRRRGQEARLRCSPMKGHSHVYWYRQLPEEGLKFMVYLQKENIIDESGMPKERFSAEFPKEGPSILRIQQVVRGDSAAYFCASSPRTETGSGQFFGPGTRLTVL.

The V call is TRBV29-1, the J call TRBJ2-1; perhaps TRBD1 as D (7 bases). With 6 bases removed from V and 0 bases from J, the gap between germline ends came to 12 bases. This CDR3 region has 14 residues. CDR1 SQVTM and CDR2 ANQGSEA come from the germline V gene. In DNA form, the CDR3 reads TGCAGCGTCTCCCAGGGGGGCTCCTACAATGAGCAGTTCTTC. Encoded protein: CSVSQGGSYNEQFF.

The chain is built from TRBV6-5 and TRBJ1-4; D is possibly TRBD1 (5 bases). From germline, CDR1 is MNHEY and CDR2 SVGAGI. The length of the CDR3 is 13 residues. V lost 9 bases and J 8 bases, leaving 16 bases between the germline ends. The CDR3 sequence is CASTFGAGEKLFF. The CDR3 nucleotides read TGTGCCAGTACTTTCGGGGCGGGAGAAAAACTGTTTTTT.

A single count supports this clone. Different DNA sequences within this sample yield the same CDR3. The chain has TRBV2 and TRBJ1-1; 7 nucleotides line up with TRBD1. J gave up 7 bases and V 7 bases, and 6 bases lay outside the gene matches. The CDR3 length is 12 residues. Germline assignment: CDR1 SNHLY and CDR2 FYNNEI. The CDR3 DNA is TGTGCCAGCACTAGACAGGGACTTGAAGCTTTCTTT. This sequence encodes CASTRQGLEAFF.